A selection of T cell receptor beta chains follows, all from one sample in a study of T cell changes during pregnancy in multiple sclerosis. The method was immunoSEQ multiplex PCR; TCRdb's version includes in-frame clones alone and lacks a portion of them. This table has fewer than 85,000 clones, approximately 89% appearing once. This specimen consisted of peripheral blood, obtained before pregnancy. The receptors here all came from a female donor with multiple sclerosis, enrolled in a pregnancy study. CDR3s leave out the opening cysteine and the closing phenylalanine or tryptophan. The order of the fields is J gene, V gene, CDR3 protein.

TRBJ2-1	TRBV10-3	ATGGFGGGDEQF
TRBJ2-7	TRBV6-5	ASRLTSGGTYEQY
TRBJ2-1	TRBV7-2	ASSEGAVYNEQF
TRBJ1-6	TRBV25-1	ASRPGQSNSPLH
TRBJ1-6	TRBV30	ASLRGPNSPLH
TRBJ2-3	TRBV5-5	ASTSPPGSTDTQY
TRBJ2-3	TRBV7-2	ASSSRTSGEGSYTQY
TRBJ2-5	TRBV5-1	ASSWGLGGETQY
TRBJ2-1	TRBV6-5	ASRLLAGSYNEQF
TRBJ2-3	TRBV5-1	ASSLGDFTDTQY
TRBJ1-1	TRBV5-1	ASSGQGASDEAF
TRBJ2-7	TRBV1	TSRPHGWAWCPAGGSEQY
TRBJ1-1	TRBV13	ASSLGFHSGTEAF
TRBJ1-5	TRBV18	ASSPNRAHDQPQH
TRBJ2-5	TRBV7-2	ASSRDRGGETQY
TRBJ1-2	TRBV7-9	ASSYGTGIPYGYT
TRBJ1-2	TRBV30	AWSVSSNYGYT
TRBJ2-3	TRBV7-3	ASGRQGSDTQY
TRBJ2-2	TRBV7-8	ASSIRRGGRTGELF
TRBJ2-7	TRBV2	ASSDYGLKTPSYEQY
TRBJ1-1	TRBV27	ASSLSGRGIEAF
TRBJ2-7	TRBV29-1	SVEDQRREGEY
TRBJ2-7	TRBV15	ATSNLDRGEQY
TRBJ1-2	TRBV6-1	ASSEEGWTAEVITYGYT
TRBJ1-5	TRBV5-4	ASSLEPGQPQH
TRBJ1-5	TRBV19	ASSIGGGQPQH
TRBJ1-5	TRBV10-3	ATRGRDQPQH
TRBJ1-5	TRBV7-2	ASSLNHGRDQPQH
TRBJ2-3	TRBV27	ASSLLQGADTQY
TRBJ1-1	TRBV19	ASSQGAGEAF
TRBJ1-2	TRBV4-3	ASSQGAGVYGYT
TRBJ1-1	TRBV27	ASSLHGFMGQQPTEAF
TRBJ2-7	TRBV5-1	ASGQGWGYEQY
TRBJ2-3	TRBV7-3	ASSLTPRSGGGTDTQY
TRBJ1-4	TRBV6-5	ASSSPDRGIEKLF
TRBJ2-2	TRBV5-1	ASSRDRAYTGELF
TRBJ2-2	TRBV5-1	ASSRVANTGELF
TRBJ2-3	TRBV10-3	AIKRGGQRTDTQY
TRBJ2-1	TRBV5-4	ASSLVDRVGNEQF
TRBJ2-2	TRBV7-2	ASSQISPGDTGELF
TRBJ1-2	TRBV5-5	ASSRDLTYGYT
TRBJ1-2	TRBV2	ASRGRDRVGYT
TRBJ2-6	TRBV4-1	ASSRGQISSGANVLT
TRBJ2-7	TRBV27	ASSLPGGRGEQY
TRBJ1-1	TRBV10-3	AISGQTRNTEAF
TRBJ2-7	TRBV19	ASSAGVDYEQY
TRBJ1-4	TRBV7-9	ASSSRLEGEKLF